One sample yielded the 15 T cell receptor beta chains listed below, sequenced in a study of T cells in narcolepsy. Profiling relied on immunoSEQ multiplex PCR, and the TCRdb table lists in-frame clones only, not all of them. The repertoire holds fewer than 25,000 clones, with 70% to 90% as singletons. The sequencing input was memory (CD45RA-) CD4+ T cells from blood. The origin of the receptors is a human donor in good health.

CDR3 residues: CASSYGQALTLETQYF. The CDR3 DNA reads as TGTGCCAGCAGTTACGGGCAGGCTTTAACTCTGGAGACCCAGTACTTC. The chain couples TRBV6-6 to TRBJ2-5; D is ambiguous. V shed 2 bases and J shed 5 bases, with 18 bases lying between them. CDR3 length: 16 amino acids. Germline V gene sequence: CDR1 MNHNY, CDR2 SVGAGI (reference sequence).

Note on this clone: Other DNA variants within this sample encode the same CDR3. The rearrangement links TRBV9 to TRBJ1-4; 7 nucleotides agree with TRBD1. The CDR3 sequence is 15 residues long. V lost 4 bases to trimming and J lost 4 bases; unmatched junction nucleotides: 7. Germline values: CDR1 SGDLS, CDR2 YYNGEE. CDR3 DNA: TGTGCCAGCAGCTCGAGACAGGGCGTTAATGAAAAACTGTTTTTT. Translation: CASSSRQGVNEKLFF.

On this clone itself: This sample also contains other DNA sequences that code for the same CDR3. The rearrangement joins TRBV5-1 to TRBJ2-5; 8 nucleotides align to TRBD1. Germline V gene sequence: CDR1 SGHRS, CDR2 YFSETQ. There are 16 residues in the CDR3. The V and J ends lost 0 bases and 3 bases, in that order; junction bases with no gene match: 7. The CDR3 nucleotides read TGCGCCAGCAGCTTGGGGCAGGGGGCATTTGAAGAGACCCAGTACTTC. This gives the protein CASSLGQGAFEETQYF.

This clone has just one count. CDR3 DNA sequence: TGTGCCAGCAGCTTAGTACCCACTTACTCCTATAATTCACCCCTCCACTTT. It specifies CASSLVPTYSYNSPLHF. This chain joins TRBV7-2 and TRBJ1-6; unclear D gene. V was trimmed by 1 base and J by 0 bases, leaving 10 bases between them. Germline lookup yields CDR1 SGHTA and CDR2 FQGNSA. The CDR3 is 17 amino acids.

V usage is TRBV5-5 and J usage is TRBJ1-6; D is unresolved. The CDR3 contains 12 residues. From germline, CDR1 is SGHKS and CDR2 YYEKEE (reference sequence). Trimming removed 4 bases at V and 10 bases at J, with 9 bases between. The DNA for the CDR3 is TGTGCCAGCAGCCCCCAGTTGTCACCCCTCCACTTT. The encoded protein is CASSPQLSPLHF.

The V and J genes are TRBV29-1 and TRBJ2-1; D remains ambiguous. The CDR3 is 12 residues long. V lost 3 bases and J lost 10, with 13 bases in between. Germline V CDR1 and CDR2: SQVTM, ANQGSEA. The CDR3 is CSVDGEVNEQFF. DNA of the CDR3: TGCAGCGTTGATGGAGAGGTGAACGAGCAGTTCTTC.

The chain joins TRBV11-2 to TRBJ1-1, with 8 bases identical to TRBD1. The CDR3 consists of 15 residues. CDR1 is SGHAT and CDR2 is FQNNGV in the germline V gene. V was clipped by 4 bases and J by 3 bases; unmatched bases: 7. The CDR3, as DNA: TGTGCCAGCAGCTCCTCTGACAGGGGAGACACTGAAGCTTTCTTT. It specifies CASSSSDRGDTEAFF.

This clone has a single count. The chain is built from TRBV7-9 and TRBJ2-1; the D gene could be TRBD1 or TRBD2 (5 bases each). The CDR3 loop spans 16 amino acids. V lost 1 base, J lost 3 bases, and 13 bases lay in between. Germline CDR1 and CDR2: SEHNR and FQNEAQ (reference sequence). The CDR3, as DNA: TGTGCCAGCAGCTTAGGAGGGGTCCTTATCTACAATGAGCAGTTCTTC. Its translation is CASSLGGVLIYNEQFF.

The chain employs TRBV18 and TRBJ1-5; D unclear. The CDR3 spans 14 residues. The germline gives CDR1 KGHSH, CDR2 LQKENI. Trimming stripped 1 base from V and 9 bases from J, with 13 bases between. CDR3 coding DNA: TGTGCCAGCTCACCACAGAGGGTGTTGCGGCCCCAGCATTTT. This sequence encodes CASSPQRVLRPQHF.

This clone was seen a single time. This chain uses TRBV10-3 with TRBJ2-7; TRBD2 matches at 11 bases. With V trimmed by 6 bases and J by 6 bases, 10 bases remained unmatched. Per germline, CDR1 ENHRY and CDR2 SYGVKD. This CDR3 spans 15 amino acids. The CDR3 DNA follows: TGTGCCATCAGAAATAGCGGGGGGGCCTTTTCCGAGCAGTACTTC. As protein: CAIRNSGGAFSEQYF.

This sequence joins TRBV6-6 and TRBJ1-4; D call uncertain. Trimming shortened V by 6 bases and J by 8 bases, and 22 bases separated the two germline ends. CDR1 and CDR2 from the germline V gene are MNHNY and SVGAGI (reference sequence). This CDR3 has 16 residues. The CDR3 loop is CASRTHRADPGEKLFF. The CDR3 DNA sequence: TGTGCCAGCAGGACCCACCGGGCGGACCCCGGGGAAAAACTGTTTTTT.

The chain recombines TRBV7-2 with TRBJ2-7; 8 bases fit TRBD1. V trimming: 4 bases; J trimming: 0 bases; junction bases outside the gene matches: 5. CDR3 size: 15 residues. Germline V gene lookup returns CDR1 SGHTA and CDR2 FQGNSA. The CDR3 here is CASSSDRATSYEQYF. CDR3 in DNA: TGTGCCAGCAGCTCGGACAGGGCGACCTCCTACGAGCAGTACTTC.

The chain joins TRBV7-9 to TRBJ2-2; D tentatively reads TRBD1 or TRBD2 (5 bases each). The CDR3 is made up of 14 amino acids. Looked up from germline, CDR1 is SEHNR and CDR2 is FQNEAQ (reference sequence). Trimming removed 1 base from V and 3 bases from J, with 6 bases in between. The CDR3 is CASSLVGDTGELFF. The CDR3 nucleotides read TGTGCCAGCAGCTTAGTGGGGGACACCGGGGAGCTGTTTTTT.

The chain combines TRBV5-4 with TRBJ2-3; weak D call: TRBD2 (6 bases). V lost 4 bases to trimming and J lost 3 bases, with 21 bases between them. This CDR3 region has 17 residues. CDR1 is SGHNT and CDR2 is YYREEE in the germline V gene (reference sequence). This CDR3 reads CASSTRLLGGVTDTQYF. CDR3 DNA: TGTGCCAGCAGCACCCGCCTCTTGGGCGGGGTTACAGATACGCAGTATTTT.

The chain carries TRBV19 and TRBJ1-1; D not resolved. The CDR3 consists of 14 residues. Trimming shortened V by 7 bases and J by 7 bases, and 19 bases separated the two germline ends. Germline CDR1 LNHDA, CDR2 SQIVND (reference sequence). This CDR3 reads CASNSVVSMGEAFF. The CDR3 DNA is TGTGCCAGTAATTCCGTGGTATCTATGGGTGAAGCTTTCTTT. The full variable domain, in which reference TRBV19 and TRBJ1-1 provide the parts outside the CDR3, is DGGITQSPKYLFRKEGQNVTLSCEQNLNHDAMYWYRQDPGQGLRLIYYSQIVNDFQKGDIAEGYSVSREKKESFPLTVTSAQKNPTAFYLCASNSVVSMGEAFFGQGTRLTVV.